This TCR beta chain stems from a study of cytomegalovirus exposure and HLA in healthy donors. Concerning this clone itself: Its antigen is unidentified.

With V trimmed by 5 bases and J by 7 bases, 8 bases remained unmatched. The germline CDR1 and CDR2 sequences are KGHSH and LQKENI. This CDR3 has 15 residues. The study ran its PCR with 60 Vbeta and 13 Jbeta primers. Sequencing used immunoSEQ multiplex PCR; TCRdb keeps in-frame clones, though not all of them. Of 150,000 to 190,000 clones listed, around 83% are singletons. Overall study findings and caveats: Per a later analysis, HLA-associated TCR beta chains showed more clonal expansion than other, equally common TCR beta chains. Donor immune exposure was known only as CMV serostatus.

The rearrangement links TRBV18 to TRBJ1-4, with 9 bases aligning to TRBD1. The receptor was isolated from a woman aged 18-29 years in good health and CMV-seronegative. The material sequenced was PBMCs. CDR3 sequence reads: CASSFTGGGGEKLFF. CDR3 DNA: TGTGCCAGCTCATTCACAGGGGGCGGCGGTGAAAAACTGTTTTTT. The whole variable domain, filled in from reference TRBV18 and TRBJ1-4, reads NAGVMQNPRHLVRRRGQEARLRCSPMKGHSHVYWYRQLPEEGLKFMVYLQKENIIDESGMPKERFSAEFPKEGPSILRIQQVVRGDSAAYFCASSFTGGGGEKLFFGSGTQLSVL.